The following is a TCR beta chain sequence with its context. Antigen specificity is unknown. The V gene's germline CDR1 is KGHSH and CDR2 LQKENI. V lost 4 bases and J 2 bases, leaving 15 bases between the germline ends. This CDR3 is built from 16 residues. These data belong to a study of T-cell memory formation after mild COVID-19. General observations from the study: CD4+ contracting clones were found mainly in CM and EM, and CD8+ ones in EMRA. Cross-reactive memory appears to have joined, as suggested by some responding clones showing up in pre-infection memory.

After 5'RACE with constant-segment primers, TCR alpha and TCR beta cDNA libraries carrying sample barcodes and UMIs were obtained. Via MiXCR, TCRdb re-called the 5' RACE reads, giving one row per CDR3 protein. The sample shows about 470,000 distinct CDR3 sequences, 18% of them seen only once. The origin of this receptor is an adult woman who had mild COVID-19 (a few samples of this study predate the infection). Cell type and time point are not known. The V gene is TRBV18, the J gene TRBJ2-1; TRBD1 is a possible D gene (5 bases). Input material: PBMCs or a T cell subset sorted from them (not recorded which). The CDR3 region has the DNA TGTGCCAGCTCACTGACACTACCGACAGCCTACAATGAGCAGTTCTTC. This translates into CASSLTLPTAYNEQFF.